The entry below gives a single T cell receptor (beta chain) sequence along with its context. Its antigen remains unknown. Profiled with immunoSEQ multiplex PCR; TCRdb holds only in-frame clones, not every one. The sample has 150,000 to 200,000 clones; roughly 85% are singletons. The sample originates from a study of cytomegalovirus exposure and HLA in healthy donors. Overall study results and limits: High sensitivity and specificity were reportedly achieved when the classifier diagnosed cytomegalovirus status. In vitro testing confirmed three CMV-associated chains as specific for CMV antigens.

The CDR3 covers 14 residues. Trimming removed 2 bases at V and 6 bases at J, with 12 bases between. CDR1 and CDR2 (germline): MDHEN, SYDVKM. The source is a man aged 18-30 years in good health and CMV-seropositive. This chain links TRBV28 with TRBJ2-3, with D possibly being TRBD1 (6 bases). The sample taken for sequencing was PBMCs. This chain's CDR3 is CASSLRGLADTQYF. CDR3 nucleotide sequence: TGTGCCAGCAGTTTAAGGGGGTTGGCGGATACGCAGTATTTT.